This TCR beta chain originates from a study of T cell repertoires in cytomegalovirus infection (dated by TCRdb to 2018 to 2020). With respect to the entire study: Because public TCR beta signatures pointed to carriage of CMV infection together with the matching HLA type, the HLA type of each donor mattered for the analysis.

This clonotype was seen ten or more times. The target of this receptor is not known. No per-base quality is available; no much larger clone lies one base away. The investigation overall reported the following: Cumulative frequency of public TCR beta family members discriminated carriers of CMV infection plus the relevant HLA type in this cohort and an independent approximately 350-donor cohort. The ex vivo response was dominated by HLA-C-restricted CMV-specific TCR beta clonotypes, which also provided the single most frequent clonotype in two of eight donors.

Per the germline V gene, SGHVS is the CDR1 and FQNEAQ is the CDR2. The cysteine opens and the phenylalanine closes a CDR3 of 16 amino acids. CDR3 DNA only is kept here, 48 bases in frame from base 1. Germline trimming: 5 bases from V, 8 bases from J; junction bases outside gene matches: 11. The sequencer listed for this sample is Illumina HiSeq 1500. TCRdb reprocessed the public reads (quality trimming at Q25 with fastp, clone calling with MiXCR) and kept in-frame beta chains. One record per CDR3 amino acid sequence lists the most common genes and DNA. This sample holds some 250,000 distinct CDR3 sequences; around 8.7% were observed only once. Roughly 15% of the sample comes from the top ten.

This sequence was found in a human donor in good health (CMV status not recorded). Some clones in this sample may be carry-over from other donors' samples. The sample taken for sequencing was PBMCs. The rearranged chain carries TRBV7-8 and TRBJ2-1, and 11 bases in between align with TRBD2. The nucleotides read TGTGCCAGCAGCCGTAGCGGGGGGGCCGGCTGGGATGAGCAGTTCTTC. Its translation reads: CASSRSGGAGWDEQFF.